The T cell receptor beta chain described here comes from a study of CD8 T cells in ankylosing spondylitis. Study outcomes and limitations: Seemingly distinctive of ankylosing spondylitis blood was a TCR beta motif formed by eight highly homologous variants.

Via MiXCR, TCRdb re-called the 5' RACE reads, giving one row per CDR3 protein. The sample includes around 300,000 distinct CDR3 sequences, 20% to 25% seen only once; the top ten take about 3.7%. CDR1 is SGHRS, CDR2 YFSETQ, per germline. V dropped 0 bases and J dropped 4 bases, with 12 bases sitting between them. There are 15 residues in the CDR3. This clonotype came up a few times. Its cognate antigen is unknown. V gene TRBV5-1 combines with J gene TRBJ2-3, with a possible D match to TRBD2 (5 bases). This TCR came from a female donor with ankylosing spondylitis or in good health (not recorded which). Sequenced: blood, either unsorted or a sorted T cell fraction (not recorded which). For the CDR3, the DNA is TGCGCCAGCAGCTTGGCCGGGGTGTTGGCAGATACGCAGTATTTT. Translating it yields CASSLAGVLADTQYF.